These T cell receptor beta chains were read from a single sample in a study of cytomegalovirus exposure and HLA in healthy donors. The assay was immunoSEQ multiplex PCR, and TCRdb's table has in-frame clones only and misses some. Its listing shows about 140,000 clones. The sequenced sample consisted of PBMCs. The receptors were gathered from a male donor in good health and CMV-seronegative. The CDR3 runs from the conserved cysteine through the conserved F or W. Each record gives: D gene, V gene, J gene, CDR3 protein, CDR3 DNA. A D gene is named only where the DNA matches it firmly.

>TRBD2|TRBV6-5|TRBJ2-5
CASSYLSSGETQYF
TGTGCCAGCAGTTACTTATCTAGCGGGGAGACCCAGTACTTC
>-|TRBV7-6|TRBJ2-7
CASSLDYNTYEQYF
TGTGCCAGCAGCTTAGATTACAATACCTACGAGCAGTACTTC
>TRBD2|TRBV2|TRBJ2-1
CASSASGKGGEQFF
TGTGCCAGCAGCGCTAGCGGGAAGGGGGGTGAGCAGTTCTTC
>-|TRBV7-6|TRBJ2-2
CASSPMTDANTGELFF
TGTGCCAGCAGCCCGATGACAGACGCGAACACCGGGGAGCTGTTTTTT
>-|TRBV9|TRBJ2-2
CASSVASGGAGTGELFF
TGTGCCAGCAGCGTAGCTAGTGGGGGGGCCGGCACCGGGGAGCTGTTTTTT
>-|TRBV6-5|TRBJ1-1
CASSSLSGVTEAFF
TGTGCCAGCAGTTCCCTCTCGGGAGTCACTGAAGCTTTCTTT
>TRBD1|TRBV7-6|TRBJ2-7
CASSLETGAPYEQYF
TGTGCCAGCAGCTTAGAAACAGGGGCTCCCTACGAGCAGTACTTC
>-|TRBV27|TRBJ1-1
CASSLIGMNTEAFF
TGTGCCAGCAGTTTAATCGGGATGAACACTGAAGCTTTCTTT
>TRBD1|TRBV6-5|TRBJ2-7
CASSPPGTGTYEQYF
TGTGCCAGCAGCCCCCCCGGGACAGGGACCTACGAGCAGTACTTC
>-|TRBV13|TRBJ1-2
CASSNHLQGSYGYTF
TGTGCCAGCAGCAACCACCTCCAGGGTAGCTATGGCTACACCTTC
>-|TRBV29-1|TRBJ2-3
CSVEGQREQGQDTQYF
TGCAGCGTTGAAGGTCAGCGGGAACAGGGACAAGATACGCAGTATTTT
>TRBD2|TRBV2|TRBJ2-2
CASSETRLAQAAGELFF
TGTGCCAGCAGTGAAACCCGACTAGCCCAGGCGGCCGGGGAGCTGTTTTTT
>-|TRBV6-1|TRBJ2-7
CASSEAGGLYEQYF
TGTGCCAGCAGTGAAGCAGGAGGTTTGTACGAGCAGTACTTC
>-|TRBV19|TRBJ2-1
CASSIDRWQGNSYNEQFF
TGTGCCAGTAGTATAGATCGTTGGCAGGGGAACTCCTACAATGAGCAGTTCTTC
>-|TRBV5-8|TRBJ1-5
CASSLSGVGPQHF
TGTGCCAGCAGCCTATCAGGGGTAGGGCCCCAGCATTTT
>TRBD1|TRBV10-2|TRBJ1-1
CASSAGGRGKAFF
TGCGCCAGCAGCGCAGGGGGCCGGGGTAAAGCTTTCTTT
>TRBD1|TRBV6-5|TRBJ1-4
CASRDTGDGGKLFF
TGTGCCAGCAGAGATACAGGGGACGGAGGAAAACTGTTTTTT
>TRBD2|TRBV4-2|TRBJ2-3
CASSPYYGRGGADTQYF
TGTGCCAGCAGCCCTTACTACGGGAGGGGAGGTGCAGATACGCAGTATTTT
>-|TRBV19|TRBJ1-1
CASKGGLPEAFF
TGTGCCAGTAAGGGAGGGCTCCCTGAAGCTTTCTTT